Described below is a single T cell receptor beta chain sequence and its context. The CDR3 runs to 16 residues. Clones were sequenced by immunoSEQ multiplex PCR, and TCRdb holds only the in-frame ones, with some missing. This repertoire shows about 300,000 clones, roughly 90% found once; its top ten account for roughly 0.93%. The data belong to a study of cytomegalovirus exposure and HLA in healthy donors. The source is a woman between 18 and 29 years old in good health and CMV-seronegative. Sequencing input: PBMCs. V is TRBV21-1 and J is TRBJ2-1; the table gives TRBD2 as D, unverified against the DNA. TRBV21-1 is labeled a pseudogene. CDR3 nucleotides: TGTGCCAGCAGCAAAGGGAGCGGGAGGGTAGAGAATGAGCAGTTCTTC. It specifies CASSKGSGRVENEQFF.